This T cell receptor beta chain derives from a study of blood T cell repertoires in COVID-19. The overall study: Sample material is recorded as cDNA or gDNA derived from T cells, B-cell-depleted T cells, or PBMCs.

Original handling: The assay estimated nucleated cells by amplifying reference gene primers. Assay: immunoSEQ multiplex PCR; the TCRdb copy retains only in-frame clones and omits some. That table supplies the V and J calls and clone size; D and trimming were determined from the DNA. The data contain under 350,000 clones, roughly nine tenths of them singletons. This clonotype was obtained from a man aged 45-65 years with acute or convalescent COVID-19. Sequencing was carried out using peripheral blood.

The CDR3 nucleotides read TGTGCCAGCAGCCAAGGACAGTTACGCGCCAGAGAGACCCAGTACTTC. Its protein is CASSQGQLRARETQYF. This chain uses TRBV3-1 (or the pseudogene TRBV3-2) with TRBJ2-5; the D gene is possibly TRBD1 (5 bases). The V end was cut by 1 base, the J end by 4 bases, with 16 bases between. The CDR3 spans 16 residues. The V gene's germline CDR1 is LGHDT and CDR2 YNNKEL (reference sequence).